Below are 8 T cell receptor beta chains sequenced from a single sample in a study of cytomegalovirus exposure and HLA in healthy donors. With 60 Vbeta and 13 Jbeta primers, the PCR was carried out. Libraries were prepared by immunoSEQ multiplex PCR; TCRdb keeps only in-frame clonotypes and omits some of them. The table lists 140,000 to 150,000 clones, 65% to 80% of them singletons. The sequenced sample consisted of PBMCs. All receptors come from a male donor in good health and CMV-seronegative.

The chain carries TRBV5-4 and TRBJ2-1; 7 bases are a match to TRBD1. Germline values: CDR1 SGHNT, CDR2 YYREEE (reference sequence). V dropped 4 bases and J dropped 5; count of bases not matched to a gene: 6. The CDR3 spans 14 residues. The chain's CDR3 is CASSLPGQDNEQFF. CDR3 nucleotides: TGTGCCAGCAGCCTGCCCGGACAGGACAATGAGCAGTTCTTC.

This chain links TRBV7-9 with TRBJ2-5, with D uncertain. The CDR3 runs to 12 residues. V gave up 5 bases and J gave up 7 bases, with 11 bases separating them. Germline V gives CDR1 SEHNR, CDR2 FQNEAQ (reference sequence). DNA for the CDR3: TGTGCCAGCAGCCCTGAGGCATGGACCCAGTACTTC. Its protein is CASSPEAWTQYF.

The CDR3 nucleotides are TGCGCCAGCAGCCAAGACAGGGACATTGGAAACACCATATATTTT. It encodes CASSQDRDIGNTIYF. The chain is built from TRBV4-1 and TRBJ1-3; TRBD1 might be the D (6 bases). This CDR3 contains 15 residues. The germline V gene encodes CDR1 MGHRA and CDR2 YSYEKL. Trimming left V 0 bases short and J 3 bases short, with 9 bases between.

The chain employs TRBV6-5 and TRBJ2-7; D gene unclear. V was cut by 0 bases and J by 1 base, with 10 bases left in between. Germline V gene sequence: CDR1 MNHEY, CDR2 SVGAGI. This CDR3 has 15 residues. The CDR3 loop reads CASSYSNSLSYEQYF. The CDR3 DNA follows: TGTGCCAGCAGTTACTCGAACAGTCTTTCCTACGAGCAGTACTTC.

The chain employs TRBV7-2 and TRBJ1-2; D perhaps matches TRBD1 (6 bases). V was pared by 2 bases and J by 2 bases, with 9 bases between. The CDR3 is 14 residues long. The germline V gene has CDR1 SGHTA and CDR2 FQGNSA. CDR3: CASSLLQGNYGYTF. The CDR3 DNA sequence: TGTGCCAGCAGCTTACTGCAGGGGAACTATGGCTACACCTTC.

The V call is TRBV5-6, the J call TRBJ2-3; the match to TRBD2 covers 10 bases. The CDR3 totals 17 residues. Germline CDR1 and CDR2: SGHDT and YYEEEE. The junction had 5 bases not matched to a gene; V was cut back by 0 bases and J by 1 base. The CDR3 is CASSLVSGTSGTDTQYF. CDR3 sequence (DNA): TGTGCCAGCAGCTTGGTGTCCGGGACTAGCGGCACAGATACGCAGTATTTT.

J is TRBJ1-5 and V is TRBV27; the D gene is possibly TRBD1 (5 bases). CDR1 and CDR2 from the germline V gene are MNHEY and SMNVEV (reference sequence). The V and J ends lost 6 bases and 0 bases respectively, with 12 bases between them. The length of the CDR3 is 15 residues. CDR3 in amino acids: CASRRAGDSNQPQHF. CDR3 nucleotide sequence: TGTGCCAGCAGAAGGGCGGGGGATAGCAATCAGCCCCAGCATTTT.

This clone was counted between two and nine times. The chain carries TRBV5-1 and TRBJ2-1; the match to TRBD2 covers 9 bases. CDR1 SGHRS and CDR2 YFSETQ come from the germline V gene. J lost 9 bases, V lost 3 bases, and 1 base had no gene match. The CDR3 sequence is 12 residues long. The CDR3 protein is CASSSREGEQFF. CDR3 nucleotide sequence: TGCGCCAGCAGCTCGCGGGAGGGTGAGCAGTTCTTC.